The 13 T cell receptor beta chains given below trace back to one sample, sequenced in a study of cytomegalovirus exposure and HLA in healthy donors. The PCR had 60 Vbeta and 13 Jbeta primers. TCRdb keeps only in-frame clones here, not all; method: immunoSEQ multiplex PCR. The sample holds 50,000 to 65,000 clones, over 60% seen once. Material: PBMCs. These receptors all stem from a man between 50 and 59 years old in good health and CMV-seropositive.

The genes are TRBV5-6 and TRBJ1-2, with D unclear. V lost 0 bases and J lost 6, with 12 bases in between. Germline V gene sequence: CDR1 SGHDT, CDR2 YYEEEE. The CDR3 has 14 residues. The CDR3 region has the DNA TGTGCCAGCAGCTTGGCCAACCGCGAACATGGCTACACCTTC. This sequence encodes CASSLANREHGYTF.

This sequence joins TRBV30 and TRBJ2-3; D may be TRBD1 (5 bases). Trimming took 2 bases from V and 3 from J, leaving 12 bases between them. Germline CDR1 reads GTSNPN; CDR2 reads SVGIG (reference sequence). CDR3 length: 14 residues. CDR3 loop: CAWSLVRATDTQYF. CDR3 coding DNA: TGTGCCTGGAGTTTAGTCAGGGCAACAGATACGCAGTATTTT.

The chain is built from TRBV2 and TRBJ1-5, with a tentative D call TRBD1 (6 bases). This CDR3 region has 15 residues. The V and J ends lost 6 bases and 0 bases respectively, with 12 bases between them. Germline V gene lookup returns CDR1 SNHLY and CDR2 FYNNEI. The CDR3 protein is CASSRTDYSNQPQHF. In DNA, the CDR3 is TGTGCCAGCAGCAGGACAGATTATAGCAATCAGCCCCAGCATTTT.

The genes are TRBV7-9 and TRBJ2-5; possible D gene TRBD1, 6 bases. Trimming pared 5 bases from V and 4 bases from J, leaving 17 bases between. Germline assignment: CDR1 SEHNR and CDR2 FQNEAQ (reference sequence). CDR3 length: 15 amino acids. CDR3 DNA: TGTGCCAGCAGCCTCGCCCAACAGGGATCAGAGACCCAGTACTTC. Translated, it gives CASSLAQQGSETQYF. Full variable domain (missing parts from reference TRBV7-9 and TRBJ2-5): DTGVSQNPRHKITKRGQNVTFRCDPISEHNRLYWYRQTLGQGPEFLTYFQNEAQLEKSRLLSDRFSAERPKGSFSTLEIQRTEQGDSAMYLCASSLAQQGSETQYFGPGTRLLVL.

This chain joins TRBV5-1 and TRBJ1-1, with 7 bases matching TRBD1. The germline CDR1 and CDR2 sequences are SGHRS and YFSETQ. This CDR3 contains 16 residues. V lost 2 bases and J lost 1; bases outside the gene matches: 8. This chain's CDR3 is CASSFPRDRENTEAFF. CDR3 bases: TGCGCCAGCAGCTTTCCCCGCGACAGGGAGAACACTGAAGCTTTCTTT.

This chain links TRBV5-4 with TRBJ2-7; 10 nucleotides line up with TRBD2. Per germline, CDR1 SGHNT and CDR2 YYREEE (reference sequence). The CDR3 consists of 15 residues. With 4 bases clipped from V and 3 bases from J, the junction kept 7 bases outside the gene matches. In DNA form, the CDR3 reads TGTGCCAGCAGCCCAAATAGCGGGAGGATCTACGAGCAGTACTTC. Its protein product is CASSPNSGRIYEQYF.

The J gene is TRBJ2-7, the V gene TRBV5-1; 10 bases match TRBD2. The ends lost 1 base at V and 5 bases at J; junction bases unmatched: 6. Germline lookup yields CDR1 SGHRS and CDR2 YFSETQ. CDR3 length: 15 amino acids. CDR3 bases: TGCGCCAGCAGCTTGAGCGGAACTAGCGGGAACGAGCAGTACTTC. It is translated as CASSLSGTSGNEQYF.

The CDR3 loop is CASSSEGRTGSPLHF. The CDR3 DNA follows: TGTGCCAGCAGCTCCGAGGGAAGGACGGGTTCACCCCTCCACTTT. The rearrangement joins TRBV6-5 to TRBJ1-6, with D uncertain. V shed 6 bases and J shed 9 bases, with 18 bases lying between them. Germline V CDR1 and CDR2: MNHEY, SVGAGI. The CDR3 covers 15 residues.

V is TRBV4-1 and J is TRBJ1-1, with a possible D match to TRBD1 (5 bases). In germline, CDR1 is MGHRA, CDR2 YSYEKL. The CDR3 length is 15 residues. V dropped 1 base and J dropped 11 bases, with 20 bases sitting between them. CDR3 sequence (DNA): TGCGCCAGCAGCCAAGTTTTCCGGCAGGGAAGCGTGGCTTTCTTT. Its translation: CASSQVFRQGSVAFF.

Note on this clone: With a far larger clone one base away, a read error is the likely cause. The rearrangement joins TRBV6-1 to TRBJ1-6; tentative D call: TRBD1 (5 bases). This CDR3 contains 15 residues. The V and J ends lost 2 bases and 9 bases respectively, with 14 bases between them. Germline CDR1 and CDR2: MNHNS and SASEGT. This CDR3 is CASSEPAEGSSPLHF. The CDR3 DNA follows: TGTGCCAGCAGTGAACCCGCGGAGGGGAGTTCACCCCTCCACTTT.

The chain couples TRBV6-6 to TRBJ2-5, with a weak D call TRBD2 (5 bases). V was trimmed by 2 bases and J by 5 bases, leaving 12 bases between them. CDR1 is MNHNY and CDR2 is SVGAGI in the germline V gene (reference sequence). The CDR3 length is 14 residues. The CDR3, as DNA: TGTGCCAGCAGTTACGGTGGGAGCGTGGAGACCCAGTACTTC. The encoded protein is CASSYGGSVETQYF.

The chain links TRBV6-1 to TRBJ2-7; 9 bases align to TRBD1. The CDR3 loop spans 17 amino acids. Germline V CDR1 and CDR2: MNHNS, SASEGT. J gave up 0 bases and V 6 bases, and 12 bases lay outside the gene matches. The DNA of the CDR3 is TGTGCCAGCAGGGAAAATACAGGGGGCGGCCCCTCCTACGAGCAGTACTTC. It codes for CASRENTGGGPSYEQYF.

The rearrangement links TRBV19 to TRBJ1-2; D might be TRBD1 (5 bases). The CDR3 is made up of 14 amino acids. V lost 3 bases, J lost 5 bases, and 13 bases lay in between. Per the germline V gene, CDR1 is LNHDA and CDR2 is SQIVND (reference sequence). CDR3 sequence reads: CASSMSGTRYGYTF. CDR3 coding DNA: TGTGCCAGTAGTATGTCGGGGACTAGATATGGCTACACCTTC.